Presented here are 5 T cell receptor beta chains from one specimen sequenced in a study of T cells in Graves' hyperthyroidism and ophthalmopathy. Regions amplified from RNA transcripts were the TCR beta CDR3 regions. RT-PCR in the first round (using the HTBI primer set) targeted the TCR CDR3. MiXCR, applied by TCRdb to the multiplex PCR reads, yields one record per CDR3 protein. The table lists fewer than 200,000 distinct CDR3 sequences, approximately 9% of them singletons. The sequenced material came from blood. These receptors were obtained from a woman aged 18-29 years with Graves' hyperthyroidism that later progressed to Graves' ophthalmopathy.

This clonotype was seen many times. The rearrangement uses TRBV7-9 and TRBJ1-1; D possibly corresponds to TRBD1 (6 bases). This CDR3 comprises 15 residues. Germline V gene lookup returns CDR1 SEHNR and CDR2 FQNEAQ (reference sequence). V was shortened by 2 bases and J by 1 base, with 11 bases between the two germline ends. CDR3 sequence (DNA): TGTGCCAGCAGCTTATACGGGACAAAGAACACTGAAGCTTTCTTT. This gives the protein CASSLYGTKNTEAFF.

At least ten counts were recorded for this clonotype. The chain recombines TRBV20-1 with TRBJ1-2; 7 bases fit TRBD1. The CDR3 consists of 13 residues. The ends lost 5 bases at V and 3 bases at J; junction bases unmatched: 6. The germline V gene has CDR1 DFQATT and CDR2 SNEGSKA (reference sequence). The CDR3 sequence is CSALTGIDYGYTF. The CDR3 DNA follows: TGCAGTGCTCTGACAGGGATCGACTATGGCTACACCTTC.

CDR3 region: CASSLSRIELFF. As DNA, the CDR3 is TGTGCCAGCAGCTTGAGTCGGATTGAGCTGTTTTTT. This chain joins TRBV5-8 and TRBJ2-2; D not certain. The CDR3 sequence is 12 residues long. The V and J ends lost 1 base and 11 bases respectively, with 9 bases between them. Germline V gene data show CDR1 as SGHTS and CDR2 as YDEGEE.

Points on this clonotype: At one boundary the junction diverges from the germline segment, which might be a read error. The J gene is TRBJ2-5, the V gene TRBV6-1, with a tentative D call TRBD1 (6 bases). This CDR3 has 15 amino acids. The germline gives CDR1 MNHNS, CDR2 SASEGT. Here the CDR3 DNA reads TGTCCCAGCAGTGAGTCACAGGGTCACCAAGAGACCCAGTACTTC. It specifies CPSSESQGHQETQYF.

This clonotype occurred many times. The rearrangement links TRBV9 to TRBJ2-2, with TRBD1 matching over 8 bases. V dropped 0 bases and J dropped 5; count of bases not matched to a gene: 6. This CDR3 has 16 amino acids. CDR1 is SGDLS and CDR2 is YYNGEE in the germline V gene. This chain's CDR3 is CASSVVQGASTGELFF. For the CDR3, the DNA is TGTGCCAGCAGCGTAGTTCAGGGGGCGTCTACCGGGGAGCTGTTTTTT.